A single sample is the source of the 8 T cell receptor beta chains below, sequenced in a study of OX40 agonist ivuxolimab in advanced cancers. Profiling relied on immunoSEQ multiplex PCR, and the TCRdb table lists in-frame clones only, not all of them. The table records around 99,000 clones, 90% of them present only once. Sequenced material: CD4+ or CD8+ T cells sorted from blood, taken in a trial of the OX40 agonist ivuxolimab. The receptors derive from an adult with an advanced solid tumor such as melanoma, head and neck, liver or kidney cancer.

V is TRBV30 and J is TRBJ1-6; TRBD1 might be the D (5 bases). V was shortened by 0 bases and J by 6 bases, with 12 bases between the two germline ends. Germline lookup yields CDR1 GTSNPN and CDR2 SVGIG (reference sequence). The CDR3 loop spans 15 amino acids. CDR3 region: CAWSVWDRPNSPLHF. CDR3 bases: TGTGCCTGGAGTGTATGGGACCGCCCTAATTCACCCCTCCACTTT. Complete variable domain (other parts from reference TRBV30 and TRBJ1-6): SQTIHQWPATLVQPVGSPLSLECTVEGTSNPNLYWYRQAAGRGLQLLFYSVGIGQISSEVPQNLSASRPQDRQFILSSKKLLLSDSGFYLCAWSVWDRPNSPLHFGNGTRLTVT.

The chain has TRBV28 and TRBJ2-7; TRBD2 matches at 11 bases. This CDR3 has 17 amino acids. Germline CDR1 and CDR2: MDHEN and SYDVKM. The ends lost 4 bases at V and 0 bases at J; junction bases unmatched: 8. The CDR3 DNA reads as TGTGCCAGCAGTTCCTGGCTACTAGCGGGGGACTCCTACGAGCAGTACTTC. Residues: CASSSWLLAGDSYEQYF.

This rearrangement joins TRBV5-1 to TRBJ1-3; D unresolved. Germline V lookup: CDR1 SGHRS, CDR2 YFSETQ. The CDR3 extends over 16 amino acids. Trimming removed 4 bases from V and 0 bases from J, with 14 bases in between. DNA for the CDR3: TGCGCCAGCAGCGTCCAGGCCAGCCTCTCTGGAAACACCATATATTTT. Its translation: CASSVQASLSGNTIYF.

This chain joins TRBV5-1 and TRBJ2-7, with D maybe TRBD1 (6 bases). V lost 4 bases and J 2 bases, leaving 13 bases between the germline ends. Per the germline V gene, CDR1 is SGHRS and CDR2 is YFSETQ. The CDR3 runs to 14 residues. For the CDR3, the DNA is TGCGCCAGCAGCCTCCGGGACACCGCCTACGAGCAGTACTTC. It codes for CASSLRDTAYEQYF.

The chain uses TRBV6-1 and TRBJ2-7, with D unresolved. The CDR3 extends over 12 amino acids. Germline lookup yields CDR1 MNHNS and CDR2 SASEGT. V was cut by 4 bases and J by 4 bases, with 8 bases left in between. CDR3 bases: TGTGCCAGCAGTGTGGAAGGATACGAGCAGTACTTC. Encoded protein: CASSVEGYEQYF.

The rearrangement links TRBV2 to TRBJ2-1; D may match TRBD1 or TRBD2 (7 bases each). Germline values: CDR1 SNHLY, CDR2 FYNNEI. The ends were cut back, 9 bases at V and 8 bases at J, with 23 bases in the middle. This CDR3 spans 15 amino acids. CDR3 in DNA: TGTGCCAGTAAAGCCTTAGCGGGCCAGGGGGATGAGCAGTTCTTC. The encoded protein is CASKALAGQGDEQFF.

V usage is TRBV5-4 and J usage is TRBJ1-1; D perhaps matches TRBD1 (5 bases). CDR3 size: 16 residues. Trimming took 5 bases from V and 3 from J, leaving 20 bases between them. Germline-derived CDR1 and CDR2 are SGHNT and YYREEE (reference sequence). The CDR3 bases are TGTGCCAGCAGTTCAACGGGACGGCTCTCCGACACTGAAGCTTTCTTT. Its translation is CASSSTGRLSDTEAFF.

The V gene is TRBV10-3, the J gene TRBJ2-1, with a weak D call TRBD2 (5 bases). Per the germline V gene, CDR1 is ENHRY and CDR2 is SYGVKD. V lost 3 bases and J lost 6, with 15 bases in between. CDR3 length equals 15 residues. The CDR3 DNA follows: TGTGCCATCAGTGAAGGCCTAGCAGGTTCCAATGAGCAGTTCTTC. Amino acids: CAISEGLAGSNEQFF.